These T cell receptor beta chains were read from a single sample in a study of blood T cells in healthy people across ages. TCRdb reanalysed the 5' RACE reads using MiXCR and keeps one entry per CDR3 protein. The data show fewer than 1,000,000 distinct CDR3 sequences, around 50% seen once. Sequenced sample: blood. Receptor source: a man at least 80 years old in good health. Each CDR3 is given with its conserved first and last residue. Clone size is not always given. Where it is, it says once, few, many or a class for expanded clones.

V	size	J	CDR3
TRBV6-2/TRBV6-3	-	TRBJ2-5	CASRATGNQETQYF
TRBV4-2	few	TRBJ2-3	CASSPNPGGDTQYF
TRBV29-1	-	TRBJ2-3	CSVEVADTQYF
TRBV27	-	TRBJ2-7	CASSRNGLGGDEQYF
TRBV2	few	TRBJ1-2	CASSVDRYGYTF
TRBV29-1	many	TRBJ2-5	CSVAEAGGTQYF
TRBV5-1	-	TRBJ2-6	CASSLGPATGANVLTF
TRBV20-1	-	TRBJ1-2	CSATNRVSYGYTF
TRBV20-1	-	TRBJ2-1	CSARDPGSYNEQFF
TRBV7-9	-	-	CASSLVLGMDEQYF
TRBV5-1	-	TRBJ2-1	CASSLFGGTNNEQFF
TRBV9	-	TRBJ2-7	CASSAGTLSYEQYF
TRBV3-1	-	TRBJ2-7	CACTPRERAYEQYF
TRBV5-1	few	TRBJ2-5	CASSLALGGSLQETQYF
TRBV24-1	few	TRBJ2-3	CATSDRTSGSGDTQYF
TRBV12-3/TRBV12-4	-	TRBJ2-1	CASRFGTSNHEQFF
TRBV29-1	-	TRBJ2-2	CSVLWANTGELFF
TRBV27	-	-	CASSPQTRGIYEQYF
TRBV7-9	once	TRBJ2-3	CASSPGTLAATSTDTQYF
TRBV20-1	-	TRBJ2-3	CSATGGTREGTDTQYF
TRBV11-3	many	TRBJ2-1	CASSDGTLSYNEQFF
TRBV2	-	TRBJ2-5	CASSRDASQETQYF
TRBV11-3	-	TRBJ2-1	CASSSLGQKRDEQFF
TRBV2	-	TRBJ2-5	CASTLGGLAGGETQYF
TRBV10-2	-	TRBJ2-1	CASSEGQGPHNEQFF
TRBV11-2	few	TRBJ2-5	CASSPAGKETQYF
TRBV28	-	TRBJ2-1	CASSPNSMEQFF
TRBV6-6	-	-	CASSYLAGGQDEQYF
TRBV18	many	TRBJ2-1	CASSPRLAGTGSYNEQFF
TRBV7-2	once	TRBJ1-2	CASSLKRTGFDGYTF